The T cell receptor (beta chain) under discussion was sequenced for a study of blood T cell repertoires in COVID-19. About the study: Acute-phase and convalescent COVID-19 samples originated in the United States, Italy and Spain. PBMCs, B-cell-depleted T cells, or T cells were the source of the cDNA or gDNA that made up the material.

V gave up 1 base and J gave up 5 bases, with 10 bases separating them. CDR3 length equals 14 residues. Per germline, CDR1 MNHEY and CDR2 SMNVEV (reference sequence). Per the authors' pipeline: The assay estimated nucleated cells by amplifying reference gene primers. The repertoire was sequenced with immunoSEQ multiplex PCR; TCRdb's copy has only in-frame clones and lacks some. For V, J and clone size, that table is used; D and trimming come from the DNA. The profile covers about 200,000 clones, with around 83% appearing a single time and about 12% taken by the ten largest. The sample was peripheral blood. This TCR was recovered from a human donor in a cohort sampled during active COVID-19. The chain recombines TRBV27 with TRBJ2-3, with D perhaps matching TRBD2 (6 bases). CDR3 coding DNA: TGTGCCAGCAGTTTATTGCTAGCGAAAGATACGCAGTATTTT. Residues: CASSLLLAKDTQYF.